The rows below give T cell receptor beta chains drawn from one sample of a study of T-cell reconstitution after alpha-beta-depleted transplantation in children. TCRdb redid the calling of the PCR reads with MiXCR, one entry per CDR3 protein. The sample has about 610,000 distinct CDR3 sequences, roughly 30% seen once; the top ten hold around a third. The sample was PBMCs, taken before TCRalphabeta/CD19-depleted stem cell transplant. These receptors came from a boy less than two years old with Wiskott-Aldrich syndrome, due to receive a stem cell transplant. Each CDR3 is given with its conserved first and last residue. D genes are given only for firm matches. Expanded clones get a size class; other rows say once, few or many, or leave the size out.

J	V	size	D	CDR3	DNA
TRBJ2-1	TRBV10-3	.	.	CAISGLGYNEQFF	TGTGCCATCAGTGGATTGGGTTACAATGAGCAGTTCTTC
TRBJ2-1	TRBV20-1	few	TRBD2	CSAQGLAGRTYNEQFF	TGCAGTGCTCAAGGACTAGCGGGACGGACCTACAATGAGCAGTTCTTC
TRBJ2-7	TRBV24-1	few	TRBD1	CATSGRTGTGSYEQYF	TGTGCCACCAGTGGACGGACCGGGACAGGGTCCTACGAGCAGTACTTC
TRBJ2-5	TRBV5-5	.	.	CASSPVFGTKETQYF	TGTGCCAGCAGCCCCGTCTTCGGGACGAAGGAGACCCAGTACTTC
TRBJ2-7	TRBV12-3/TRBV12-4	few	TRBD1	CASSHTRQGSYEQYF	TGTGCCAGCAGTCATACCCGACAGGGTAGCTACGAGCAGTACTTC
TRBJ2-7	TRBV5-1	few	TRBD2	CASRLSGRTPYEQYF	TGCGCCAGCAGGCTTAGCGGGAGGACCCCTTACGAGCAGTACTTC
TRBJ2-7	TRBV30	once	.	CAWSYRTVSTYEQYF	TGTGCCTGGAGTTATCGGACAGTTTCTACCTACGAGCAGTACTTC
TRBJ2-1	TRBV5-4	many	.	CASSLAGLAYNEQFF	TGTGCCAGCAGCTTGGCGGGACTTGCCTACAATGAGCAGTTCTTC
TRBJ2-1	TRBV24-1	.	.	CATSDLGGESRIDEQFF	TGTGCCACCAGTGATTTAGGGGGGGAGTCTAGAATCGATGAGCAGTTCTTC
TRBJ2-4	TRBV6-1	.	.	CASSDGLGLTIQYF	TGTGCCAGCAGTGACGGATTAGGGCTTACCATTCAGTACTTC
TRBJ1-5	TRBV2	.	.	CASVGTGSQPQHF	TGTGCCAGCGTCGGCACAGGGAGTCAGCCCCAGCATTTT
TRBJ2-2	TRBV20-1	.	.	CSASGRWNTGELFF	TGCAGTGCTAGCGGCCGGTGGAACACCGGGGAGCTGTTTTTT